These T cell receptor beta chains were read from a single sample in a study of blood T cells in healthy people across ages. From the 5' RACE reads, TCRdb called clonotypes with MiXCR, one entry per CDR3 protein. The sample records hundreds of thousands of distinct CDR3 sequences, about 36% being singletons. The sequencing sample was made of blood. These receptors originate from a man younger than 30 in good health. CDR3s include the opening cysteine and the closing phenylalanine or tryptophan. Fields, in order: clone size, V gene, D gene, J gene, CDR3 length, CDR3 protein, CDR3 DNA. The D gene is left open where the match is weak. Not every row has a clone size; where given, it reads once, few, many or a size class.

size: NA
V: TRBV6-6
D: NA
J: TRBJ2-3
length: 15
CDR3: CASTGPLPSTDTQYF
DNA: TGTGCCAGCACGGGACCCCTACCGAGCACAGATACGCAGTATTTT

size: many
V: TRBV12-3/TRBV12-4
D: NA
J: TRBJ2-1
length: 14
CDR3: CASSLNGRDNEQFF
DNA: TGTGCCAGCAGTTTAAACGGACGGGACAATGAGCAGTTCTTC

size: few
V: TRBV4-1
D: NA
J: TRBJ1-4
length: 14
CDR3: CASSPGERNEKLFF
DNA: TGCGCCAGCAGCCCGGGGGAAAGGAATGAAAAACTGTTTTTT

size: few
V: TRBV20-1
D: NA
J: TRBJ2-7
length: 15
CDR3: CSARDPRDGPYEQYF
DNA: TGCAGTGCTAGAGATCCCCGGGACGGTCCCTACGAGCAGTACTTC

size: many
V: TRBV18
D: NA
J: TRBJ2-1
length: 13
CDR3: CASSPDSDNEQFF
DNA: TGTGCCAGCAGTCCTGACTCCGACAATGAGCAGTTCTTC

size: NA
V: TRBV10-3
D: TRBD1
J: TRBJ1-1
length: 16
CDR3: CAISEYAQGLGTEAFF
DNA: TGTGCCATCAGTGAGTATGCACAGGGGCTGGGTACTGAAGCTTTCTTT

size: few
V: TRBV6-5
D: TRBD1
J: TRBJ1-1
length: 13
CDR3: CATLYQGAAEAFF
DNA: TGTGCCACCTTGTACCAGGGGGCAGCTGAAGCTTTCTTT

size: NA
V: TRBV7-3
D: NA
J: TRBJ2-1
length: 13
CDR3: CACSPSGFNEQFF
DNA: TGTGCCTGCAGCCCAAGCGGGTTCAATGAGCAGTTCTTC

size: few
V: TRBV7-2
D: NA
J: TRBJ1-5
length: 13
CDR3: CASSRGVPQPQHF
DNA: TGTGCCAGCAGCCGGGGGGTACCTCAGCCCCAGCATTTT

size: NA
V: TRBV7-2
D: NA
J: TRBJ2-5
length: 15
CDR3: CASRGDRGAYETQYF
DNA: TGTGCCAGCAGAGGGGACCGAGGGGCTTATGAGACCCAGTACTTC

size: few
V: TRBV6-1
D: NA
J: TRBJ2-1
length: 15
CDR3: CASSEGLYSYNEQFF
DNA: TGTGCCAGCAGCGAGGGACTTTACTCCTACAATGAGCAGTTCTTC

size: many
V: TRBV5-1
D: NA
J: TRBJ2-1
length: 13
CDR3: CASSLELYNEQFF
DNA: TGCGCCAGCAGCTTGGAACTATACAATGAGCAGTTCTTC

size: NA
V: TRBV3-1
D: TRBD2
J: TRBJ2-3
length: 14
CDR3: CASKGLAREDTQYF
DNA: TGTGCCAGCAAGGGACTAGCGAGAGAAGATACGCAGTATTTT

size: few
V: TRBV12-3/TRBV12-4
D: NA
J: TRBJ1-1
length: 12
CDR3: CASSPTTGVAFF
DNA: TGTGCCAGCAGTCCGACGACAGGTGTAGCTTTCTTT

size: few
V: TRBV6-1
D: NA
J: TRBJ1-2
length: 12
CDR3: CASSVNNYGYTF
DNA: TGTGCCAGCAGTGTAAATAACTATGGCTACACCTTC

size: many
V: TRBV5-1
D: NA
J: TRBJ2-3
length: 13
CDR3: CASGVTSTDTQYF
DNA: TGCGCCAGCGGGGTCACTAGCACAGATACGCAGTATTTT

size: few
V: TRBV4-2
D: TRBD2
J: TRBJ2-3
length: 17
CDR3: CASSPSFSGGAGDTQYF
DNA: TGTGCCAGCAGCCCTTCATTCAGCGGGGGGGCCGGGGATACGCAGTATTTT

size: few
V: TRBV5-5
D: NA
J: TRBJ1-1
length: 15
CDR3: CASSERQALNTEAFF
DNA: TGTGCCAGCAGCGAAAGACAGGCTCTGAACACTGAAGCTTTCTTT

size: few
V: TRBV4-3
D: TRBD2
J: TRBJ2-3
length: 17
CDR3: CASSQDPTAGGRNTQYF
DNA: TGCGCCAGCAGCCAAGACCCAACAGCGGGGGGGCGGAATACGCAGTATTTT